The 4 T cell receptor beta chains reported below all come from one sample, sequenced in a study of blood T cell repertoires in COVID-19. Data came from immunoSEQ multiplex PCR; TCRdb stores just in-frame clones and leaves some out. Seen here are some 250,000 clones, about 70% observed once, and the top ten hold 3.3%. Sample: peripheral blood. These receptors all stem from an elderly woman with acute or convalescent COVID-19.

This rearrangement joins TRBV7-9 to TRBJ1-1, with 8 positions matching TRBD1. The CDR3 sequence is 15 residues long. Germline trimming cut 2 bases from V and 4 bases from J; bases unmatched to any gene: 6. From germline, CDR1 is SEHNR and CDR2 FQNEAQ (reference sequence). DNA for the CDR3: TGTGCCAGCAGCTTACAGGGGGCGGTGGGCACTGAAGCTTTCTTT. Protein sequence: CASSLQGAVGTEAFF. The variable domain in full, completed from reference TRBV7-9 and TRBJ1-1, reads DTGVSQNPRHKITKRGQNVTFRCDPISEHNRLYWYRQTLGQGPEFLTYFQNEAQLEKSRLLSDRFSAERPKGSFSTLEIQRTEQGDSAMYLCASSLQGAVGTEAFFGQGTRLTVV.

V is TRBV28 and J is TRBJ2-3, with TRBD2 identical over 13 bases. Germline trimming cut 6 bases from V and 0 bases from J; bases unmatched to any gene: 9. Per germline, CDR1 MDHEN and CDR2 SYDVKM. This CDR3 has 18 amino acids. The CDR3 sequence: CASSPGLAGEFSTDTQYF. As DNA, the CDR3 is TGTGCCAGCAGCCCTGGACTAGCGGGGGAGTTCAGCACAGATACGCAGTATTTT.

V and J are TRBV3-1 (or the pseudogene TRBV3-2) and TRBJ2-4, with D possibly matching TRBD1 (5 bases). CDR3 length: 14 amino acids. In germline, CDR1 is LGHDT, CDR2 YNNKEL (reference sequence). V dropped 5 bases and J dropped 5 bases, with 13 bases sitting between them. In DNA, the CDR3 is TGTGCCAGCAGCATAACCACAGGCCAAAACATTCAGTACTTC. It yields the protein CASSITTGQNIQYF.

V is TRBV5-1 and J is TRBJ2-7, with TRBD2 matching 8 bases. The CDR3 consists of 13 residues. With 1 base clipped from V and 4 bases from J, the junction kept 1 base outside the gene matches. Germline V gene lookup returns CDR1 SGHRS and CDR2 YFSETQ. CDR3 amino acids: CASSLREGYEQYF. The DNA of the CDR3 is TGCGCCAGCAGCTTGCGGGAGGGTTACGAGCAGTACTTC. Full variable domain (outside the CDR3, taken from reference TRBV5-1 and TRBJ2-7): KAGVTQTPRYLIKTRGQQVTLSCSPISGHRSVSWYQQTPGQGLQFLFEYFSETQRNKGNFPGRFSGRQFSNSRSEMNVSTLELGDSALYLCASSLREGYEQYFGPGTRLTVT.